This T cell receptor beta chain stems from a study of cytomegalovirus exposure and HLA in healthy donors. The V end was cut by 3 bases, the J end by 7 bases, with 19 bases between. The CDR3 runs to 16 residues. Germline V gene lookup returns CDR1 MDHEN and CDR2 SYDVKM. A note on this clone: The antigen remains undetermined.

60 Vbeta and 13 Jbeta primers were used in PCR. Here immunoSEQ multiplex PCR was the method, and the copy in TCRdb shows in-frame clones only, minus some. The sample has roughly 99,000 clones; 81% are singletons. General observations from the study: In most subjects, TCR beta sequences reportedly gave accurate predictions of HLA-A and HLA-B alleles. Across donors, sequencing depth was assumed by presence/absence analyses to be roughly uniform. Immune exposure data for these donors was limited to CMV serostatus. V segments that were indistinguishable, TRBV6-2 and TRBV6-3 among them, were omitted from analysis.

Source material: PBMCs. The clonotype comes from a man aged 25 to 40 in good health and CMV-seronegative. This rearrangement joins TRBV28 to TRBJ2-1; the D gene is possibly TRBD1 (5 bases). The CDR3 here is CASSFLRPHQGNEQFF. In DNA form, the CDR3 reads TGTGCCAGCAGTTTCCTTCGACCCCACCAGGGAAATGAGCAGTTCTTC.